This T cell receptor beta chain emerged from a study of blood T cell repertoires in COVID-19. Background on the study: PBMCs, B-cell-depleted T cells, or T cells were the source of the cDNA or gDNA that made up the material.

Participants were aged about 18 to 90 years, lived in around 25 US areas, and enrolled virtually. Participants were placed into cohorts based on the clinical history they reported. The V gene's germline CDR1 is KGHDR and CDR2 SFDVKD. The CDR3 runs to 14 residues. Trimming shortened V by 2 bases and J by 9 bases, and 15 bases separated the two germline ends. Profiled with immunoSEQ multiplex PCR; TCRdb holds only in-frame clones, not every one. The repertoire holds hundreds of thousands of clones, around 80% seen once, with around 4.1% in the top ten. Sequenced material: PBMCs or T cells enriched from blood (not recorded which). The sequence was collected from a man aged 25-40 years with acute COVID-19. The chain employs TRBV24-1 and TRBJ2-5; D is possibly TRBD1 (5 bases). CDR3 in DNA: TGTGCCACCAGTGATTCTGGCAGGGAAAGGGCCCAGTACTTC. It codes for CATSDSGRERAQYF.